Each of the 17 T cell receptor beta chains below was sequenced from the same sample in a study of CD8 T cells in Susac syndrome. An amount of RNA that ranged from roughly 0.45 to 1 ug was reverse transcribed with random hexamers. MiXCR was run by TCRdb on the immunoSEQ multiplex PCR reads, yielding one entry per CDR3 protein. The sample comprises around 190,000 distinct CDR3 sequences, around 96% of which are singletons, and 0.15% to 0.2% rests with the top ten. The source material was CD8+ T cells from PBMCs. Source of these receptors: a human donor with multiple sclerosis.

This chain uses TRBV29-1 with TRBJ2-2; D perhaps matches TRBD2 (6 bases). The V end was cut by 6 bases, the J end by 7 bases, with 27 bases between. CDR1 is SQVTM, CDR2 ANQGSEA, per germline. CDR3 length: 17 amino acids. CDR3 nucleotide sequence: TGCAGCGTCCACGCCCCGGCAGTTGGAGGGGTGATCGGGGAGCTGTTTTTT. Translated: CSVHAPAVGGVIGELFF.

About this clonotype: Compared with germline, one end of the junction differs, possibly owing to a read error. V gene TRBV15 combines with J gene TRBJ1-2; D is uncertain. The germline gives CDR1 LNHNV, CDR2 YYDKDF (reference sequence). This CDR3 has 11 residues. CDR3: CATRDQLVTAF. CDR3 nucleotides: TGTGCCACCAGGGATCAGTTAGTCACGGCCTTC.

V usage is TRBV29-1 and J usage is TRBJ2-1, with TRBD2 as a possible D gene (6 bases). Germline values: CDR1 SQVTM, CDR2 ANQGSEA. The germline V and J ends were trimmed by 8 bases and 0 bases, with 17 bases remaining between them. The CDR3 runs to 15 residues. Here the CDR3 reads CSQAGTRGSYNEQFF. CDR3 nucleotide sequence: TGCAGCCAGGCGGGGACTCGCGGCTCCTACAATGAGCAGTTCTTC.

The chain employs TRBV6-2 or TRBV6-3 and TRBJ2-3, with a weak D call TRBD1 (5 bases). This CDR3 spans 14 amino acids. The ends were cut back, 6 bases at V and 2 bases at J, with 12 bases in the middle. Germline V gives CDR1 MNHEY, CDR2 SVGEGT. CDR3 region: CASSSTVLTDTQYF. The CDR3 coding sequence is TGTGCCAGCAGCTCGACAGTTCTCACAGATACGCAGTATTTT.

The V and J genes are TRBV12-3 or TRBV12-4 and TRBJ1-5; TRBD1 aligns across 7 bases. J was trimmed by 0 bases and V by 5 bases; bases with no gene match: 16. The CDR3 runs to 19 residues. The CDR3: CASSPKWGQPVDSNQPQHF. The CDR3 nucleotides read TGTGCCAGCAGTCCTAAATGGGGACAGCCTGTTGATAGCAATCAGCCCCAGCATTTT.

The rearrangement links TRBV20-1 to TRBJ2-7; TRBD2 aligns across 9 bases. Germline V gene lookup returns CDR1 DFQATT and CDR2 SNEGSKA (reference sequence). The CDR3 runs 14 residues. Trimming took 4 bases from V and 0 from J; bases not matched to a gene: 4. The CDR3 spells CSATRLADSYEQYF. The CDR3 DNA sequence: TGCAGTGCTACACGACTAGCGGACTCCTACGAGCAGTACTTC.

The gene calls are TRBV2 and TRBJ2-7; possibly TRBD2 for D (6 bases). The CDR3 has 14 amino acids. Germline V CDR1 and CDR2: SNHLY, FYNNEI. With 6 bases removed from V and 4 bases from J, the gap between germline ends came to 16 bases. DNA for the CDR3: TGTGCCAGCAGCGTCAACCGGGACTTTTACGAGCAGTACTTC. It specifies CASSVNRDFYEQYF.

The chain joins TRBV27 to TRBJ2-7; 8 bases are a match to TRBD1. CDR1 MNHEY and CDR2 SMNVEV come from the germline V gene (reference sequence). Trimming cost V 5 bases and J 4 bases; bases outside gene matches: 10. This CDR3 spans 15 amino acids. CDR3 sequence reads: CASSSAGTGHYEQYF. The CDR3 DNA reads as TGTGCCAGCAGTAGCGCCGGGACAGGCCATTACGAGCAGTACTTC.

V is TRBV7-3 and J is TRBJ1-2; D ambiguous. The CDR3 has 13 residues. V was clipped by 5 bases and J by 8 bases, with 15 bases between them. Germline V CDR1 and CDR2: SGHTA, FQGTGA. This CDR3 is CASSPGSGGGYTF. The CDR3 DNA follows: TGTGCCAGCAGCCCTGGTTCCGGTGGGGGCTACACCTTC.

V is TRBV7-9 and J is TRBJ2-2; possibly TRBD2 for D (5 bases). The CDR3 consists of 15 residues. CDR1 is SEHNR, CDR2 FQNEAQ, per germline (reference sequence). Trimming left V 8 bases short and J 6 bases short, with 19 bases between. The DNA for the CDR3 is TGTGCCAGCGAAATGAACTTAGCGATCCCCGGGGAGCTGTTTTTT. Translation: CASEMNLAIPGELFF. The full variable domain, completed using reference TRBV7-9 and TRBJ2-2, is DTGVSQNPRHKITKRGQNVTFRCDPISEHNRLYWYRQTLGQGPEFLTYFQNEAQLEKSRLLSDRFSAERPKGSFSTLEIQRTEQGDSAMYLCASEMNLAIPGELFFGEGSRLTVL.

V usage is TRBV5-1 and J usage is TRBJ1-4; D gene ambiguous. Deletions cut 0 bases from V and 4 bases from J, with 13 bases between. Germline lookup yields CDR1 SGHRS and CDR2 YFSETQ. The CDR3 sequence is 16 residues long. Here the CDR3 reads CASSLDPGEGNEKLFF. The DNA for the CDR3 is TGCGCCAGCAGCTTGGATCCTGGAGAGGGTAATGAAAAACTGTTTTTT.

The V gene is TRBV13, the J gene TRBJ2-5; the D is unclear. Per germline, CDR1 PRHDT and CDR2 FYEKMQ (reference sequence). Trimming stripped 5 bases from V and 2 bases from J, with 12 bases between. This CDR3 spans 14 amino acids. The CDR3 sequence is CASSARAVQETQYF. In nucleotides, the CDR3 is TGTGCCAGCAGCGCCCGGGCGGTACAAGAGACCCAGTACTTC.

The gene calls are TRBV7-9 and TRBJ1-2; the D gene is possibly TRBD1 (5 bases). CDR3 length equals 14 residues. CDR1 and CDR2 (germline): SEHNR, FQNEAQ (reference sequence). With 1 base removed from V and 1 base from J, the gap between germline ends came to 7 bases. In nucleotides, the CDR3 is TGTGCCAGCAGCTTAGGACAGATTAACTATGGCTACACCTTC. As protein: CASSLGQINYGYTF.

This chain uses TRBV6-1 with TRBJ1-2, with D perhaps TRBD1 (6 bases). V was pared by 8 bases and J by 4 bases, with 14 bases between. Germline V gene data show CDR1 as MNHNS and CDR2 as SASEGT. The CDR3 totals 13 residues. Here the CDR3 reads CASGHRALYGYTF. CDR3 coding DNA: TGTGCCAGCGGACACAGGGCCCTCTATGGCTACACCTTC.

The rearrangement links TRBV7-9 to TRBJ2-7, with 9 bases lining up with TRBD1. V gave up 2 bases and J gave up 7 bases; unmatched junction bases: 9. Germline V gene lookup returns CDR1 SEHNR and CDR2 FQNEAQ (reference sequence). The CDR3 has 15 amino acids. The CDR3 here is CASSLQLQGAREQYF. The CDR3 nucleotides read TGTGCCAGCAGCTTACAGTTACAGGGGGCGAGGGAGCAGTACTTC. Combining the CDR3 with reference TRBV7-9 and TRBJ2-7 gives the whole variable domain DTGVSQNPRHKITKRGQNVTFRCDPISEHNRLYWYRQTLGQGPEFLTYFQNEAQLEKSRLLSDRFSAERPKGSFSTLEIQRTEQGDSAMYLCASSLQLQGAREQYFGPGTRLTVT.

This clonotype was detected only once. The chain carries TRBV2 and TRBJ2-7; D ambiguous. Trimming stripped 4 bases from V and 6 bases from J, with 10 bases between. Germline lookup yields CDR1 SNHLY and CDR2 FYNNEI. CDR3 length: 12 residues. The CDR3: CASSVKRVEQYF. The CDR3 nucleotides read TGTGCCAGCAGTGTCAAAAGGGTCGAGCAGTACTTC.

The V and J genes are TRBV25-1 and TRBJ1-2, with TRBD1 matching over 9 bases. This CDR3 has 15 residues. CDR1 MGHDK and CDR2 SYGVNS come from the germline V gene. V trimming: 4 bases; J trimming: 4 bases; junction bases outside the gene matches: 7. CDR3 DNA: TGTGCCAGCAGTGGGGGGACAGGGTTAGTCTATGGCTACACCTTC. Its protein product is CASSGGTGLVYGYTF.